This section outlines one T cell receptor (beta chain) sequence together with its context. These data originate in a study of shared clonotypes between healthy human individuals. Study-wide background: Used for every donor were three CD4 naive, three CD4 memory, two CD8 naive and one CD8 memory plate.

The V segment lost 4 bases and the J segment 6 bases; nucleotides outside the gene matches: 7. The CDR3 is 14 residues long. Germline CDR1 SGHDT, CDR2 YYEEEE. This was a deep-level run. Generated by immunoSEQ multiplex PCR, the TCRdb table keeps only in-frame clones and is missing some. The sample consists of around 750,000 clones, around 67% of them appearing once. The chain is built from TRBV5-6 and TRBJ2-1; 7 bases are a match to TRBD1. Specimen: memory CD4+ T cells sorted from blood. Subset reported: CD45RA-negative fraction. The sequence was collected from a woman in her twenties or thirties in good health. DNA for the CDR3: TGTGCCAGCAGCCGCCTAACAGGGGCCAATGAGCAGTTCTTC. It encodes CASSRLTGANEQFF.